Listed below are T cell receptor beta chains from one sample, sequenced in a study. One entry per CDR3 protein results from TCRdb running MiXCR on the RT-PCR reads. This table holds hundreds of thousands of distinct CDR3 sequences, around 14% found once. Sequenced input: memory CD4+ T cells from blood. Every receptor here comes from a female donor in good health, serving as a healthy control. CDR3s include the opening cysteine and the closing phenylalanine or tryptophan. The D gene is left open where the match is weak. Clone sizes are given selectively: once, few, many, or a class where the clone is expanded.

TRBJ1-1,.,TRBV7-8,.,TGTGCCAGCAGCTTAGTTCGGGGGGTGACAGCTTTCTTT,CASSLVRGVTAFF
TRBJ1-2,.,TRBV5-6,.,TGTGCCAGCAGCTGGGGGGGGGCCTCTAACTATGGCTACACCTTC,CASSWGGASNYGYTF
TRBJ2-3,.,TRBV12-3/TRBV12-4,few,TGTGCCAGCAGTGAGGACAGCACTAGCACAGATACGCAGTATTTT,CASSEDSTSTDTQYF
TRBJ1-1,TRBD1,TRBV18,.,TGTGCCAGCTTTGCGGACAGGGGTACTGAAGCTTTCTTT,CASFADRGTEAFF
TRBJ2-3,TRBD2,TRBV5-1,many,TGCGCCAGCAGCTTCGGGATAGCGGGAGCAGATACGCAGTATTTT,CASSFGIAGADTQYF
TRBJ2-5,.,TRBV6-2/TRBV6-3,many,TGTGCCACCTCGGGGAGCCAAGAGACCCAGTACTTC,CATSGSQETQYF
TRBJ1-3,.,TRBV4-2,few,TGTGCCAGCAGCCATCGATATTTT,CASSHRYF
TRBJ2-2,.,TRBV5-6,few,TGTGCCAGCAGCTCGACATATGGGGAGCTGTTTTTT,CASSSTYGELFF
TRBJ2-2,TRBD2,TRBV7-3,.,TGTGCCAGCAGCTGGGACTATACCGGGGAGCTGTTTTTT,CASSWDYTGELFF
TRBJ2-7,.,TRBV20-1,.,TGCAGTGCTAGGAGTTGGTACGAGCAGTACTTC,CSARSWYEQYF
TRBJ1-1,.,TRBV28,few,TGTGCCAGCAGTTTATTTCAGGTCACTGAAGCTTTCTTT,CASSLFQVTEAFF
TRBJ1-5,.,TRBV7-2,.,TGTGCCAGCAGCTTAGTTCGGGGGGGACAGCCCCAGCATTTT,CASSLVRGGQPQHF
TRBJ2-7,.,TRBV20-1,.,TGCAGTGCTTCCCCGGCTGTCTCCTACGAGCAGTACTTC,CSASPAVSYEQYF
TRBJ2-7,.,TRBV30,.,TGTGCCTGGACGGCTTACCACGAGCAGTACTTC,CAWTAYHEQYF
TRBJ2-5,.,TRBV10-3,many,TGTGCCATCTCGGACTCGGGGGACGGGACCCAGTACTTC,CAISDSGDGTQYF
TRBJ2-2,.,TRBV12-3/TRBV12-4,.,TGTGCCAGCAGTTTACGACGGCAAAACACCGGGGAGCTGTTTTTT,CASSLRRQNTGELFF
TRBJ1-5,TRBD1,TRBV6-1,.,TGTGCCATCATAGAATCGGGACAGGTGAACCCTAAGAATCAGCCCCAGCATTTT,CAIIESGQVNPKNQPQHF
TRBJ1-2,.,TRBV5-4,.,TGTGCCAGCAGCCTTGGACTGGAGGTTCATGGCTACACCTTC,CASSLGLEVHGYTF
TRBJ2-3,.,TRBV7-8,many,TGTGCCAGCAGCCCTCGAAGCGCTAGCACAGATACGCAGTATTTT,CASSPRSASTDTQYF
TRBJ2-7,.,TRBV20-1,many,TGCAGTGGGGAGAGGGGGAGGGGGACCTACGAGCAGTACTTC,CSGERGRGTYEQYF
TRBJ1-4,TRBD1,TRBV20-1,.,TGCAGTGCTAGCCTAGGGGGCACTAATGAAAAACTGTTTTTT,CSASLGGTNEKLFF
TRBJ2-5,.,TRBV6-4,.,TGTGCCAGCAGTGGCAAACGCGGACAAGAGACCCAGTACTTC,CASSGKRGQETQYF
TRBJ2-1,.,TRBV7-2,many,TGTGCCAGCAGCTTAGTCGGCTACCCTGCGGGTGAGCAGTTCTTC,CASSLVGYPAGEQFF
TRBJ2-2,TRBD1,TRBV7-3,.,TGTGCCAGCAGCTTTCGGACAGGGGTAACCGGGGAGCTGTTTTTT,CASSFRTGVTGELFF
TRBJ2-1,.,TRBV6-2/TRBV6-3,few,TGTGCCAGCACCCTAAGACCAGCGGTTGAGCAGTTCTTC,CASTLRPAVEQFF
TRBJ2-1,.,TRBV27,many,TGTGCCAGCCCCCCCGGGGGATCCTACAATGAGCAGTTCTTC,CASPPGGSYNEQFF
TRBJ2-2,.,TRBV11-3,.,TGTGCCAGCAGCTTCGACGGCTCGAACACCGGGGAGCTGTTTTTT,CASSFDGSNTGELFF
TRBJ2-2,.,TRBV11-2,.,TGTGCCAGCAGCTTAGAGGGGGCCTTAAGCGGGGAGCTGTTTTTT,CASSLEGALSGELFF
TRBJ2-3,TRBD2,TRBV9,.,TGTGCCAGCAGCCGAGGGGACTACCACACAGATACGCAGTATTTT,CASSRGDYHTDTQYF
TRBJ2-7,TRBD2,TRBV6-2/TRBV6-3,.,TGTGCCAGCAGTTACCCAGCGGGAAGCTCCTACGAGCAGTACTTC,CASSYPAGSSYEQYF
TRBJ2-1,TRBD1,TRBV7-9,few,TGTGCCAGCAGCTTAGAGGGGGCAACCTACAATGAGCAGTTCTTC,CASSLEGATYNEQFF
TRBJ2-5,.,TRBV7-9,many,TGTGCCAGCAGCATTACCGAGACCCAGTACTTC,CASSITETQYF